The rows below give T cell receptor beta chains drawn from one sample of a study of cytomegalovirus exposure and HLA in healthy donors. Clones were sequenced by immunoSEQ multiplex PCR, and TCRdb holds only the in-frame ones, with some missing. The sample contains 100,000 to 150,000 clones, roughly nine tenths of which appear only once. What was sequenced was PBMCs. The receptors stem from a woman between 18 and 29 years old in good health and CMV-seronegative. Each CDR3 is given with its conserved first and last residue. The D gene is left open where the match is weak. Size tells how often a clone was seen (once, few, many) or the class of an expanded clone, and some rows leave it out.

size	V	D	J	DNA	CDR3
NA	TRBV7-6	NA	TRBJ2-7	TGTGCCAGCAGCGATCACGGGGGCTACGAGCAGTACTTC	CASSDHGGYEQYF
NA	TRBV4-2	NA	TRBJ2-5	TGTGCCAGCAGCCCCGCCGGACTCGAGACCCAGTACTTC	CASSPAGLETQYF
NA	TRBV27	TRBD1	TRBJ2-3	TGTGCCAGCAGTAGACAGGGCGCCTCAGATACGCAGTATTTT	CASSRQGASDTQYF
NA	TRBV7-2	NA	TRBJ1-5	TGTGCCAGCAGCTTATGGCAGGGGACAAACCCTCAGCCCCAGCATTTT	CASSLWQGTNPQPQHF
NA	TRBV6-6	NA	TRBJ1-5	TGTGCCAGCAGCCTGACTAGTAGCAATCAGCCCCAGCATTTT	CASSLTSSNQPQHF
NA	TRBV11-3	NA	TRBJ2-1	TGTGCCAGCAGCTTATACCTCGGCAATGAGCAGTTCTTC	CASSLYLGNEQFF
NA	TRBV7-8	NA	TRBJ1-1	TGTGCCAGCAGCTTAGGAGACAGGCAAGCTTTCTTT	CASSLGDRQAFF
once	TRBV28	NA	TRBJ1-2	TGTGCCAGCAGACTAACAGGGTTCCCCTATGGCTACACCTTC	CASRLTGFPYGYTF
NA	TRBV9	TRBD1	TRBJ2-3	TGTGCCAGCAGCGTTGCTGGACAGGGGTGGGATACGCAGTATTTT	CASSVAGQGWDTQYF
NA	TRBV2	TRBD2	TRBJ2-7	TGTGCCAGCAGTGACCGAGCGGGATTGACCCACGAGCAGTACTTC	CASSDRAGLTHEQYF
NA	TRBV11-2	TRBD1	TRBJ1-6	TGTGCCAGCAGCGTAAGAAGGGGGCAATCACCCCTCCACTTT	CASSVRRGQSPLHF
NA	TRBV7-6	TRBD2	TRBJ2-3	TGTGCCAGCAGCATTGGGGGGACTAGCGGGGTCAACACAGATACGCAGTATTTT	CASSIGGTSGVNTDTQYF
NA	TRBV10-1	TRBD2	TRBJ2-7	TGCGCCAGCAGTCCCGGGGGGGTCGGCTACGAGCAGTACTTC	CASSPGGVGYEQYF
NA	TRBV6-5	NA	TRBJ2-7	TGTGCCAGCAGCGAGACGGGACTTCCCTACGAGCAGTACTTC	CASSETGLPYEQYF
NA	TRBV4-3	NA	TRBJ1-2	TGCGCCAGCAGCCAAACTCCGGGACTGCTCTATGGCTACACCTTC	CASSQTPGLLYGYTF
NA	TRBV6-5	TRBD1	TRBJ1-2	TGTGCCAGCAGTTACTCGGACAGGAGGGGCTACACCTTC	CASSYSDRRGYTF
few	TRBV7-6	TRBD2	TRBJ2-1	TGTGCCAGCAGCTTAAGCGGGACTAGCCCTGATGAGCAGTTCTTC	CASSLSGTSPDEQFF
NA	TRBV2	NA	TRBJ1-1	TGTGCCAGCAAGGGGGAGAGGGTGATGAACACTGAAGCTTTCTTT	CASKGERVMNTEAFF
NA	TRBV11-2	NA	TRBJ2-1	TGTGCCAGCAGCCAAAGACCAGGAGGCGATAATGAGCAGTTCTTC	CASSQRPGGDNEQFF
once	TRBV7-6	NA	TRBJ2-3	TGTGCCAGCAGCCGCAGAGGGCCCACAGATACGCAGTATTTT	CASSRRGPTDTQYF
NA	TRBV6-5	NA	TRBJ2-2	TGTGCCACCTCGACAGCACCCTTTAACACCGGGGAGCTGTTTTTT	CATSTAPFNTGELFF
NA	TRBV6-5	NA	TRBJ1-4	TGTGCCAGCAGACGGGGAGGGATAGAGGAAAAACTGTTTTTT	CASRRGGIEEKLFF